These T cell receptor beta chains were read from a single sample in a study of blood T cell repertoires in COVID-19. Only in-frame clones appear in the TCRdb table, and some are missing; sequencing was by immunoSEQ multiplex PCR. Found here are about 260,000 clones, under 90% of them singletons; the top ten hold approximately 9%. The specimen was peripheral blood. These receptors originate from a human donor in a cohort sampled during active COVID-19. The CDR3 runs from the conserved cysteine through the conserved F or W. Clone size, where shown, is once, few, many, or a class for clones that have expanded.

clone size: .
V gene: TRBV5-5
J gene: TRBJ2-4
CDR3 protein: CASSLGRGLAQVHIQYF

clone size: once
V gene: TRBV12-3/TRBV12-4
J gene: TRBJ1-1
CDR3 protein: CASKQGAKTEAFF

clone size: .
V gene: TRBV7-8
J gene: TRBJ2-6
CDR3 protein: CASSPGTSSGANVLTF

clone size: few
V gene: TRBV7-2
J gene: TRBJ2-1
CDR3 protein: CASSQDRGRDNEQFF

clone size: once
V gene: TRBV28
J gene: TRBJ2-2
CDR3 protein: CASVSGSNTGELFF

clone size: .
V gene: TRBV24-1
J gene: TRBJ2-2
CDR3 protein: CATSDPTGVRTGELFF

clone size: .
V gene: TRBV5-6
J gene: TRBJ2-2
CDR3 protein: CASSSLGQGRRTGELFF

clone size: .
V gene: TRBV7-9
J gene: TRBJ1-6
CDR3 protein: CASSIEGDNSPLHF

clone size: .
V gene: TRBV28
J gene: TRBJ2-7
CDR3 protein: CASTQGGDGEQYF

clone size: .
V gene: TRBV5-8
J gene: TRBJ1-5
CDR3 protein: CASSPGQGYQPQHF

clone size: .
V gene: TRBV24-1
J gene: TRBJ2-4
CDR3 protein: CATSDMKEPKNIQYF

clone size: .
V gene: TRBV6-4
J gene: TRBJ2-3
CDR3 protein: CASSVDGGAPADTQYF

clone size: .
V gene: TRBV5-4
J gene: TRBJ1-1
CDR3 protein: CASSALQMNTEAFF

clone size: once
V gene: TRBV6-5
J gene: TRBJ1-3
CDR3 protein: CASSKAGGSGNTIYF

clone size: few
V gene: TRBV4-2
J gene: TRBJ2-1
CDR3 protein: CASSQDPTGVRNEQFF

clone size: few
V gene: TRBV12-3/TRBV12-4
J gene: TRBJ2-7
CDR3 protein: CASSLQQGYEQYF

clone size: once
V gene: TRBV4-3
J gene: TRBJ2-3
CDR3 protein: CASSQGVGQGVTDTQYF

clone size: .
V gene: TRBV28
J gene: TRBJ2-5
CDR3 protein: CASSSWDLTMWETQYF

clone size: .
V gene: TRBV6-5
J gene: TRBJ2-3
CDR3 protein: CAEAGTDTQYF

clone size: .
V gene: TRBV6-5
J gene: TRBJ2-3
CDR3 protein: CASSYVASGYTDTQYF

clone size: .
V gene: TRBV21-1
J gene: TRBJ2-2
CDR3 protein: CASRGNRGEGTKNTGELFF

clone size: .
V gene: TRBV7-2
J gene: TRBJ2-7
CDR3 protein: CASSLGQVAYEQYF

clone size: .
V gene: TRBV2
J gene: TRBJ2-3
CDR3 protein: CASRGGGGRTDTQYF

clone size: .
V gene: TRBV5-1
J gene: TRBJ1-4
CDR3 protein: CASSLAGGREKLFF

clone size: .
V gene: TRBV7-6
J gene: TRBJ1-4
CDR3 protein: CASSPLSGGRREKLFF

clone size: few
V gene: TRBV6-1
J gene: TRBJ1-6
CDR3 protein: CASSEHSLYNSPLHF

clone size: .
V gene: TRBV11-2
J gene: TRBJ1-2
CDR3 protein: CASSRVGGFGGYTF

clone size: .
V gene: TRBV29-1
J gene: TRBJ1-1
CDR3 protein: CSVEGTNTEAFF

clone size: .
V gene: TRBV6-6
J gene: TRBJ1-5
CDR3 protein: CASSRRTGHVLRDNQPQHF

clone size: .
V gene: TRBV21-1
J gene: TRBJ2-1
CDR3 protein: CASSKARGEGRREQFF

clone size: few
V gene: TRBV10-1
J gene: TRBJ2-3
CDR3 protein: CASSDRRLAGTYTQYF

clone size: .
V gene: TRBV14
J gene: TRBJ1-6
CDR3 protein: CASSPGGYWDPYNSPLHF

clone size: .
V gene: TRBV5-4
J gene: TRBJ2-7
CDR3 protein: CASRHSGRVTSEQYF

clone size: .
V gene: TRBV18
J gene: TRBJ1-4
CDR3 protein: CASSPLKAGGEKLFF

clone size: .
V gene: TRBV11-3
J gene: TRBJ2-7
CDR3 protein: CASSLVLSGDRYEQYF

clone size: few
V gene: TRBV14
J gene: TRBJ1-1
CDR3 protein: CASSQEGGWGTEAFF

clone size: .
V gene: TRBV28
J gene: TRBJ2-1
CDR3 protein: CASSGGSAWSQFF

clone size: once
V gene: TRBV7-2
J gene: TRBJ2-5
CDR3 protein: CASSLSVGRAVETQYF

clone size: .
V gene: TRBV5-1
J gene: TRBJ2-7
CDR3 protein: CASSSQRGSYEQYF

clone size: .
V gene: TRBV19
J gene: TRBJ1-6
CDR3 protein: CASSTDRGLSSPLHF

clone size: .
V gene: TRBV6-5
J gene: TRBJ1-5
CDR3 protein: CASSYRGQGQPQHF

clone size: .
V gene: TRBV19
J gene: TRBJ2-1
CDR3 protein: CASSRRNGRALDNEQFF

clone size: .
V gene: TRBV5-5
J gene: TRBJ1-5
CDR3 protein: CASSLAGRQPQHF

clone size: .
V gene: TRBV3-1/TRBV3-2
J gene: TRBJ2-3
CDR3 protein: CASSQGLAAIDTQYF

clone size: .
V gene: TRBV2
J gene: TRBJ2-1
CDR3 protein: CASKFDIGQSYNEQFF

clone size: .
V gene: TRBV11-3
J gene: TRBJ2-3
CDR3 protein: CASSEGLAEDTQYF

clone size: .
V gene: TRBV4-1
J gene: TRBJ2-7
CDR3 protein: CASSQRALSYEQYF

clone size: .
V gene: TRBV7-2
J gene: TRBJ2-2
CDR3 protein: CVSSGGRNTGELFF